Included here is one TCR beta chain sequence, with context. The CDR3 has 16 residues. The germline V gene has CDR1 SGHRS and CDR2 YFSETQ. The V segment lost 4 bases and the J segment 0 bases; nucleotides outside the gene matches: 5. The data belong to a study of OX40 agonist ivuxolimab in advanced cancers. Study-level background: Antecedent anti-PD-1, anti-PD-L1 or anti-CTLA-4 therapy was permissible, with roughly 36% having received some.

Libraries were prepared by immunoSEQ multiplex PCR; TCRdb keeps only in-frame clonotypes and omits some of them. The table has 15,000 to 20,000 clones, around 88% seen once; the top ten hold more than 9.5%. The sequenced sample was CD4+ or CD8+ T cells sorted from blood, obtained in a trial of the OX40 agonist ivuxolimab. J is TRBJ1-3 and V is TRBV5-1; 9 bases agree with TRBD1. The TCR comes from an adult with an advanced solid tumor such as melanoma, head and neck, liver or kidney cancer. The CDR3 is CASSPGTGISGNTIYF. CDR3 bases: TGCGCCAGCAGCCCGGGGACAGGGATCTCTGGAAACACCATATATTTT.